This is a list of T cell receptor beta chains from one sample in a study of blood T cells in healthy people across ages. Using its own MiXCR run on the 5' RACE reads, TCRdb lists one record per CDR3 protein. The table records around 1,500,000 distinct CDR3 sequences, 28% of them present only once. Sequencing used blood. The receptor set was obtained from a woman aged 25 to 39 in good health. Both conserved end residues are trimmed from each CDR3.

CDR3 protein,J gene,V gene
ASSYSSRGLFGNSPLH,TRBJ1-6,TRBV6-5
AISEPQGLWGYT,TRBJ1-2,TRBV10-3
ASSQDLGHQETQY,TRBJ2-5,TRBV4-1
ASSLRQGMNEQY,TRBJ2-7,TRBV7-9
ASSPGPQRGAYEQY,TRBJ2-7,TRBV14
ASNPSSGDHNEQF,TRBJ2-1,TRBV7-2
AIMQSDTVRRGEQY,TRBJ2-7,TRBV10-3
ASSSYGQGAIGYT,TRBJ1-2,TRBV28
ATSRTNEKLF,TRBJ1-4,TRBV6-5
ATCGQWSNTEAF,TRBJ1-1,TRBV19
SALLGDRGF,TRBJ2-1,TRBV29-1
ASSTEALRETQY,TRBJ2-5,TRBV9
ASSPGGVDEQF,TRBJ2-1,TRBV5-1
ASSDYAGVGAPTDTQY,TRBJ2-3,TRBV25-1
ASRPSRGGHEQY,TRBJ2-7,TRBV28
ASSPTLTQETQY,TRBJ2-5,TRBV18
ASSFTIAGSTGELF,TRBJ2-2,TRBV27
ASSLAGAQGDTQY,TRBJ2-3,TRBV7-8
ASSVAGQVQETQY,TRBJ2-5,TRBV9
ASSGDSRSGNTIY,TRBJ1-3,TRBV12-3/TRBV12-4
ASSPTSGVTYEQY,TRBJ2-7,TRBV12-3/TRBV12-4
VISESLLEQY,TRBJ2-7,TRBV10-3
AIMKDSGGAGEQF,TRBJ2-1,TRBV5-6
AWRRVVAGDYGYT,TRBJ1-2,TRBV30
ASSLEVAIGQF,TRBJ2-1,TRBV5-1
ATSPTWGSEQF,TRBJ2-1,TRBV15
ASSQDLEGIYEQY,TRBJ2-7,TRBV4-3
SVQTSGRATEQY,TRBJ2-4,TRBV29-1
ASNRDRGREQY,TRBJ2-4,TRBV5-1
ASALAEGNGYT,TRBJ1-2,TRBV7-6
ASSSLSAEDGYT,TRBJ1-2,TRBV12-3/TRBV12-4
ASSQQTGQNTDTQY,TRBJ2-3,TRBV4-2
ASSADRFSEGYT,TRBJ1-2,TRBV6-1
ASGLAPSNEQY,TRBJ2-7,TRBV12-5
ASRSRGTEETQY,TRBJ2-5,TRBV25-1
ASSLDSSYGYT,TRBJ1-2,TRBV5-1
ASSSPGPYNEQF,TRBJ2-1,TRBV7-2
ASSLRRVGGSRNEQF,TRBJ2-1,TRBV28
ASSPAGAGSSYEQY,TRBJ2-7,TRBV7-2
SARDASITYNEQF,TRBJ2-1,TRBV20-1
SASRRLAAIQETQY,TRBJ2-5,TRBV20-1
ASSTYNSYEQY,TRBJ2-7,TRBV19
ASSSGLAVPNEQF,TRBJ2-1,TRBV6-5
SVGGRDRTYEQY,TRBJ2-7,TRBV29-1
ASSVANSAETQY,TRBJ2-5,TRBV9
SVALEGEQF,TRBJ2-1,TRBV29-1
ATSNLSRTYEQY,TRBJ2-7,TRBV24-1
SARVPGSSTDTQY,TRBJ2-3,TRBV20-1
ASRAPGQLYTEAF,TRBJ1-1,TRBV27
SVEPGTGKFGYT,TRBJ1-2,TRBV29-1
ASSWGTSYEQY,TRBJ2-7,TRBV12-3/TRBV12-4
ASNQRHRQETQY,TRBJ2-5,TRBV19
ASSALGGDEQF,TRBJ2-1,TRBV9